This T cell receptor beta chain emerged from a study of cytomegalovirus exposure and HLA in healthy donors. Trimming pared 5 bases from V and 7 bases from J, leaving 6 bases between. CDR3 length equals 11 residues. Germline V CDR1 and CDR2: SEHNR, FQNEAQ (reference sequence). With respect to this clone: Antigen: not known.

The PCR ran on 60 Vbeta and 13 Jbeta primers. The repertoire was sequenced with immunoSEQ multiplex PCR; TCRdb's copy has only in-frame clones and lacks some. The sample holds roughly 110,000 clones; over 65% are singletons and the top ten take 2% to 3%. Findings and caveats of the study: Productive status was seen about 90% or about 30% of the time for most TCR beta V segments in an earlier analysis.

The material sequenced was PBMCs. This receptor was identified in a female donor in good health and CMV-seronegative. The rearrangement joins TRBV7-9 to TRBJ2-1; D gene uncertain. This CDR3 is CASSLGNEQFF. The CDR3 DNA is TGTGCCAGCAGCCTCGGTAATGAGCAGTTCTTC.